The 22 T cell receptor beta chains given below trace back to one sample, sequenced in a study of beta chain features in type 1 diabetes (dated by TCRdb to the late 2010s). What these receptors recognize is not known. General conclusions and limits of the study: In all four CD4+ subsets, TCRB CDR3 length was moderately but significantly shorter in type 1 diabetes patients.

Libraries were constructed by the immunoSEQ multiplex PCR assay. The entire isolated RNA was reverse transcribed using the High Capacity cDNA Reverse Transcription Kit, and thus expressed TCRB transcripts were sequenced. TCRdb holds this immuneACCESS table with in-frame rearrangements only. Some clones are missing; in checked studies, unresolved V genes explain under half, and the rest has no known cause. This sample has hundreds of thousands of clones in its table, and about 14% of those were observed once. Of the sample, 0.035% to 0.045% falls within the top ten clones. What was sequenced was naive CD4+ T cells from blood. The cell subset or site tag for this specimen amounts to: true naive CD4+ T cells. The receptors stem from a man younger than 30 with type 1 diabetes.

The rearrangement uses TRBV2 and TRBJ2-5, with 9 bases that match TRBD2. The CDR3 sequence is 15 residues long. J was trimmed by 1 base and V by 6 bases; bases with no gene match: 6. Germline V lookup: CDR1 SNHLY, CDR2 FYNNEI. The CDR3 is CASSGATSGQETQYF. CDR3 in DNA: TGTGCCAGCAGCGGCGCGACTAGCGGCCAAGAGACCCAGTACTTC.

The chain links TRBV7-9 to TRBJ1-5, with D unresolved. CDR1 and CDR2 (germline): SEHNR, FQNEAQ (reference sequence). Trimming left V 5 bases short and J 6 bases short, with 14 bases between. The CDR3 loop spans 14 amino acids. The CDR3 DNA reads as TGTGCCAGCAGCCCGGACGTGAGGAGTCAGCCCCAGCATTTT. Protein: CASSPDVRSQPQHF.

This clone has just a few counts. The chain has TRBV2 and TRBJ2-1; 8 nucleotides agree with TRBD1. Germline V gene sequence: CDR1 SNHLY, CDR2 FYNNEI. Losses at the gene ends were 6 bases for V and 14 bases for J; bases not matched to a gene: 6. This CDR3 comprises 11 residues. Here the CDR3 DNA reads TGTGCCAGCAGAAGACAGGGGATAAAGTTCTTC. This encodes CASRRQGIKFF.

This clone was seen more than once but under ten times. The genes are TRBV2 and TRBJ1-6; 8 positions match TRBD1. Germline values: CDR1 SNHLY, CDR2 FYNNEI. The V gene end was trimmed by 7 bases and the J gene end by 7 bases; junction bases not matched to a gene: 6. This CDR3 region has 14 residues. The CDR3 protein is CASMMGQENSPLHF. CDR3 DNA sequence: TGTGCCAGCATGATGGGACAGGAGAATTCACCCCTCCACTTT.

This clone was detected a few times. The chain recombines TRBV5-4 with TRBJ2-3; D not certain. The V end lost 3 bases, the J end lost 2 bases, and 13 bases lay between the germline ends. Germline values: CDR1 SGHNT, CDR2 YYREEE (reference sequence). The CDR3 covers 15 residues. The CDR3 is CASSSSWALTDTQYF. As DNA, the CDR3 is TGTGCCAGCAGCTCCTCATGGGCACTCACAGATACGCAGTATTTT.

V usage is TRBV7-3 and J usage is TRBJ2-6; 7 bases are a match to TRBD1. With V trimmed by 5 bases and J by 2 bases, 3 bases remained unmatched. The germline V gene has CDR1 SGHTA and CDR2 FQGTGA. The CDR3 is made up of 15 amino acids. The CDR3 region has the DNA TGTGCCAGCAGCATCGACAGGGCTGGGGCCAACGTCCTGACTTTC. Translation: CASSIDRAGANVLTF.

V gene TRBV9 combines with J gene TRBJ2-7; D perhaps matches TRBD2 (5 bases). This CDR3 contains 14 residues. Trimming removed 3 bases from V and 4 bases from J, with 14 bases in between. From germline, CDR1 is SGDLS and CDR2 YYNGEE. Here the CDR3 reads CASSEGLRGYEQYF. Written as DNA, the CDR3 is TGTGCCAGCAGCGAAGGGTTACGGGGATACGAGCAGTACTTC.

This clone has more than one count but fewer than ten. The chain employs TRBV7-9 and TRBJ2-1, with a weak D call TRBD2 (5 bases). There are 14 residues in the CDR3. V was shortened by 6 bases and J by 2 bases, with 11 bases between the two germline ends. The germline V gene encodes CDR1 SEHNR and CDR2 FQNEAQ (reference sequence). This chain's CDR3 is CASSFRGTYNEQFF. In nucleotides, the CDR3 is TGTGCCAGCAGTTTCCGAGGGACCTACAATGAGCAGTTCTTC.

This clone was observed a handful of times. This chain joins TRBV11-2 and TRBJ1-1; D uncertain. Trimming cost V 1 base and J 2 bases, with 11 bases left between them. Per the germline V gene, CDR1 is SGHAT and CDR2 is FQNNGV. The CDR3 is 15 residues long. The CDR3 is CASSLAPGGNTEAFF. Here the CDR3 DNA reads TGTGCCAGCAGCTTAGCGCCAGGTGGAAACACTGAAGCTTTCTTT.

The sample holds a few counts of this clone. The CDR3 reads CASSENAAFYEQYF. The CDR3 nucleotides are TGCGCCAGCAGTGAGAACGCCGCTTTCTACGAGCAGTACTTC. The chain couples TRBV10-2 to TRBJ2-7, with unresolved D. V was trimmed by 2 bases and J by 3 bases, leaving 11 bases between them. CDR1 and CDR2 (germline): WSHSY, SAAADI. The CDR3 length is 14 residues.

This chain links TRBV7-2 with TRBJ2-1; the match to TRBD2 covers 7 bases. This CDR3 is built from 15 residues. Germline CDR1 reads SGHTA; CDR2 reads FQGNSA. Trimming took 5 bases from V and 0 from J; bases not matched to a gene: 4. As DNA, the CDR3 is TGTGCCAGCAGCCGGGGGGTCGGCTCCTACAATGAGCAGTTCTTC. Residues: CASSRGVGSYNEQFF.

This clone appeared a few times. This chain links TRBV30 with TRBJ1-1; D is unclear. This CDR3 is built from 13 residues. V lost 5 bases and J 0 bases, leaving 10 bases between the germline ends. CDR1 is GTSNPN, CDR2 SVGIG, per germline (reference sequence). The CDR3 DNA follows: TGTGCCTGGGTATGGGGTATGAACACTGAAGCTTTCTTT. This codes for CAWVWGMNTEAFF.

In nucleotides, the CDR3 is TGTGCCAGCAGGACAGGGCTTCGGGGTGGGGCCAACGTCCTGACTTTC. Protein: CASRTGLRGGANVLTF. The chain joins TRBV7-9 to TRBJ2-6; 7 bases match TRBD1. The CDR3 has 16 residues. Trimming at V came to 6 bases and at J to 3 bases, leaving 8 bases not matched to a gene. Germline V gene lookup returns CDR1 SEHNR and CDR2 FQNEAQ (reference sequence). The variable domain in full, completed from reference TRBV7-9 and TRBJ2-6, reads DTGVSQNPRHKITKRGQNVTFRCDPISEHNRLYWYRQTLGQGPEFLTYFQNEAQLEKSRLLSDRFSAERPKGSFSTLEIQRTEQGDSAMYLCASRTGLRGGANVLTFGAGSRLTVL.

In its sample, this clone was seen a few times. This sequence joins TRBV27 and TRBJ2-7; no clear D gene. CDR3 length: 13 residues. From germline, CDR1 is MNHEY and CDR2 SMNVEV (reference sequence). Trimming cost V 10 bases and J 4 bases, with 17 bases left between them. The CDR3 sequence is CAIILPGQYEQYF. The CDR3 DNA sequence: TGTGCCATAATTCTCCCGGGCCAGTACGAGCAGTACTTC.

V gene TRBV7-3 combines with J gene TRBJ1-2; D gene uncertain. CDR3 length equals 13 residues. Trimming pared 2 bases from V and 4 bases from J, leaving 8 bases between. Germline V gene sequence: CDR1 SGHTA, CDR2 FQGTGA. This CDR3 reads CASSLGRFYGYTF. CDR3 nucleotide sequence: TGTGCCAGCAGCTTAGGACGGTTCTATGGCTACACCTTC.

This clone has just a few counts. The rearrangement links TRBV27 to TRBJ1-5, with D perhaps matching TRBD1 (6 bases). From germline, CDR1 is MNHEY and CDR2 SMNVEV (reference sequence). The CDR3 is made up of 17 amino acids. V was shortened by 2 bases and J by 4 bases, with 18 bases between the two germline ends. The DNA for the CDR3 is TGTGCCAGCAGTTTACTAGCATGGGGGCTCGGGAATCAGCCCCAGCATTTT. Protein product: CASSLLAWGLGNQPQHF.

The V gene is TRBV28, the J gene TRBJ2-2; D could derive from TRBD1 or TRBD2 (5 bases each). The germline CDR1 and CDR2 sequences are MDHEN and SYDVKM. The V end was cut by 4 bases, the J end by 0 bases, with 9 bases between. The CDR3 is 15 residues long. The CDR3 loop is CASSSPGPNTGELFF. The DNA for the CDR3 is TGTGCCAGCAGTTCTCCGGGACCGAACACCGGGGAGCTGTTTTTT. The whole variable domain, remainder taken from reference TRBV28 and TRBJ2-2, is DVKVTQSSRYLVKRTGEKVFLECVQDMDHENMFWYRQDPGLGLRLIYFSYDVKMKEKGDIPEGYSVSREKKERFSLILESASTNQTSMYLCASSSPGPNTGELFFGEGSRLTVL.

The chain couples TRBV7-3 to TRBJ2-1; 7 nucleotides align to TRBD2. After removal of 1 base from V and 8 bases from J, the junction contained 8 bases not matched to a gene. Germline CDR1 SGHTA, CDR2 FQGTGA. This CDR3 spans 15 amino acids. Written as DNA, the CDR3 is TGTGCCAGCAGCTTAAGTAGAGCGGGGTCCGATGAGCAGTTCTTC. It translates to CASSLSRAGSDEQFF.

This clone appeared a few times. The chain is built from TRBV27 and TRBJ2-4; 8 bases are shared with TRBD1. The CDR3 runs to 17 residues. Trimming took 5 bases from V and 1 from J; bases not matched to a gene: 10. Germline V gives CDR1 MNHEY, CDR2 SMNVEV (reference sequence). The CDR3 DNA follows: TGTGCCAGCAGTCCGATATACAGGGGGGAGGCCAAAAACATTCAGTACTTC. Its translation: CASSPIYRGEAKNIQYF.

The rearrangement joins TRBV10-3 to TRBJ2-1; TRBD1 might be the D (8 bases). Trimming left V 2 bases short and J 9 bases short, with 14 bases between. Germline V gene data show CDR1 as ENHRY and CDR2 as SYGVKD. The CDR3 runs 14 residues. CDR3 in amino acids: CAISEANRGGEQFF. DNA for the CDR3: TGTGCCATCAGTGAGGCGAACAGGGGGGGTGAGCAGTTCTTC.

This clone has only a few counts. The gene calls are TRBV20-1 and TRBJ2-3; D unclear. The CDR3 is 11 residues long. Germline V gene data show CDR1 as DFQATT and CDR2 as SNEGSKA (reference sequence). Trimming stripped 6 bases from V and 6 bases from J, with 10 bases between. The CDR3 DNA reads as TGCAGTGCGAGTAGTGTGGATACGCAGTATTTT. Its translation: CSASSVDTQYF.

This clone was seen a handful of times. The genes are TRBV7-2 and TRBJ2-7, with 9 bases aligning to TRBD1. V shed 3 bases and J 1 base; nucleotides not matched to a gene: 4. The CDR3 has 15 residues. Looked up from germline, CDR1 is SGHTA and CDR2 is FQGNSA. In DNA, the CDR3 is TGTGCCAGCAGCTTGCGGACAGGGGAGTCCTACGAGCAGTACTTC. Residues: CASSLRTGESYEQYF.